The 32 T cell receptor beta chains presented below share a single source sample, sequenced in a study of cytomegalovirus exposure and HLA in healthy donors. The PCR had 60 Vbeta and 13 Jbeta primers. Some clones are missing from TCRdb's copy, which holds only in-frame ones; the method was immunoSEQ multiplex PCR. Of fewer than 200,000 clones in the sample, 70% to 85% were seen once. Material: PBMCs. These receptors all come from a man in his forties in good health and CMV-seronegative.

The rearrangement uses TRBV19 and TRBJ1-1; 7 bases agree with TRBD1. From germline, CDR1 is LNHDA and CDR2 SQIVND (reference sequence). The CDR3 length is 13 residues. Trimming cost V 5 bases and J 5 bases; bases outside gene matches: 5. The CDR3 here is CASSGQAGTEAFF. The CDR3 DNA reads as TGTGCCAGTAGTGGACAGGCAGGTACTGAAGCTTTCTTT.

J is TRBJ2-7 and V is TRBV5-6, with 14 bases identical to TRBD2. The CDR3 loop spans 16 amino acids. V lost 4 bases to trimming and J lost 4 bases; unmatched junction nucleotides: 7. The germline CDR1 and CDR2 sequences are SGHDT and YYEEEE. The CDR3 DNA reads TGTGCCAGCAGCGGAGGGACTAGCGGGAGCTGGTACGAGCAGTACTTC. The encoded protein is CASSGGTSGSWYEQYF.

A single count supports this clone. J is TRBJ2-7 and V is TRBV6-5; D remains ambiguous. CDR3 length: 13 residues. Germline CDR1 reads MNHEY; CDR2 reads SVGAGI. With 3 bases removed from V and 0 bases from J, the gap between germline ends came to 6 bases. DNA for the CDR3: TGTGCCAGCAGTTATCTGAGCTCCTACGAGCAGTACTTC. Translating gives CASSYLSSYEQYF.

The V call is TRBV5-1, the J call TRBJ2-7, with D possibly being TRBD2 (5 bases). The V end lost 0 bases, the J end lost 2 bases, and 9 bases lay between the germline ends. CDR1 is SGHRS, CDR2 YFSETQ, per germline. The CDR3 extends over 14 amino acids. The CDR3 DNA is TGCGCCAGCAGCTTGGCCGCGGGCACCTACGAGCAGTACTTC. Translation gives CASSLAAGTYEQYF.

V usage is TRBV7-2 and J usage is TRBJ2-7; 9 bases line up with TRBD1. CDR3 length: 14 residues. The trim removed 7 bases at V and 5 bases at J, leaving 9 bases unmatched. Germline V gene data show CDR1 as SGHTA and CDR2 as FQGNSA. The CDR3 region is CASNPTGGSDEQYF. As DNA, the CDR3 is TGTGCCAGCAACCCGACAGGGGGGTCAGACGAGCAGTACTTC. The whole variable domain, filled in from reference TRBV7-2 and TRBJ2-7, reads GAGVSQSPSNKVTEKGKDVELRCDPISGHTALYWYRQSLGQGLEFLIYFQGNSAPDKSGLPSDRFSAERTGGSVSTLTIQRTQQEDSAVYLCASNPTGGSDEQYFGPGTRLTVT.

The V call is TRBV18, the J call TRBJ1-4, with 8 bases fitting TRBD1. Germline CDR1 and CDR2: KGHSH and LQKENI. The length of the CDR3 is 15 residues. V was clipped by 2 bases and J by 6 bases; unmatched bases: 5. The CDR3 bases are TGTGCCAGCTCACCATCGAGGACAGGGTATGAAAAACTGTTTTTT. Its translation: CASSPSRTGYEKLFF. Looking up the rest from reference TRBV18 and TRBJ1-4 gives the full variable domain: NAGVMQNPRHLVRRRGQEARLRCSPMKGHSHVYWYRQLPEEGLKFMVYLQKENIIDESGMPKERFSAEFPKEGPSILRIQQVVRGDSAAYFCASSPSRTGYEKLFFGSGTQLSVL.

The CDR3 bases are TGTGCCAGCAGTTTATCAAGGACTAGCGGGAGAATCAGGTACGAGCAGTACTTC. It is translated as CASSLSRTSGRIRYEQYF. This chain uses TRBV27 with TRBJ2-7, with 13 bases aligning to TRBD2. Germline V gene lookup returns CDR1 MNHEY and CDR2 SMNVEV (reference sequence). V lost 0 bases to trimming and J lost 4 bases; unmatched junction nucleotides: 9. The CDR3 is 18 amino acids.

The chain links TRBV2 to TRBJ1-1, with TRBD1 matching over 11 bases. The length of the CDR3 is 13 residues. Germline trimming cut 6 bases from V and 6 bases from J; bases unmatched to any gene: 3. CDR1 is SNHLY, CDR2 FYNNEI, per germline. Here the CDR3 DNA reads TGTGCCAGCAGGGACAGGGGGCTTTCTGAAGCTTTCTTT. The encoded protein is CASRDRGLSEAFF.

This clone was seen only a few times. The rearrangement links TRBV19 to TRBJ2-7; TRBD1 agrees at 9 bases. CDR1 is LNHDA, CDR2 SQIVND, per germline (reference sequence). The CDR3 runs to 15 residues. V shed 10 bases and J 0 bases; nucleotides not matched to a gene: 10. The CDR3 loop is CATTNPTGGSYEQYF. The CDR3 DNA sequence: TGTGCCACTACGAACCCGACAGGGGGCTCCTACGAGCAGTACTTC.

The chain links TRBV7-2 to TRBJ2-3, with D unresolved. CDR3 length: 13 amino acids. The V gene lost 1 base and the J gene lost 4 bases, with 6 bases spanning the gap. The germline gives CDR1 SGHTA, CDR2 FQGNSA. CDR3 DNA: TGTGCCAGCAGCTTAGGAGGCCCAGATACGCAGTATTTT. This encodes CASSLGGPDTQYF.

The chain carries TRBV15 and TRBJ1-1, with D uncertain. With 1 base removed from V and 7 bases from J, the gap between germline ends came to 10 bases. This CDR3 is built from 13 residues. Germline CDR1 reads LNHNV; CDR2 reads YYDKDF (reference sequence). The CDR3 is CATSRGLYLEAFF. The CDR3 DNA follows: TGTGCCACCAGCAGAGGGCTTTACCTTGAAGCTTTCTTT.

The chain has TRBV28 and TRBJ2-1; D is unclear. Trimming removed 6 bases at V and 4 bases at J, with 16 bases between. CDR1 is MDHEN, CDR2 SYDVKM, per germline. CDR3 length equals 15 residues. The CDR3 here is CASSTEFSSYNEQFF. The CDR3 nucleotides read TGTGCCAGCAGCACCGAGTTTTCCTCATACAATGAGCAGTTCTTC. The full variable domain, completed using reference TRBV28 and TRBJ2-1, is DVKVTQSSRYLVKRTGEKVFLECVQDMDHENMFWYRQDPGLGLRLIYFSYDVKMKEKGDIPEGYSVSREKKERFSLILESASTNQTSMYLCASSTEFSSYNEQFFGPGTRLTVL.

The V call is TRBV5-1, the J call TRBJ2-5; TRBD2 agrees at 12 bases. The CDR3 has 18 amino acids. Germline V gene sequence: CDR1 SGHRS, CDR2 YFSETQ. V was pared by 5 bases and J by 9 bases, with 20 bases of the junction left unmatched. CDR3 DNA sequence: TGCGCCAGCAGATCTGGATTTCTAGCGGGAGGGCCGGTCGAGGCCCAGTACTTC. Translating gives CASRSGFLAGGPVEAQYF.

A note on this clone: The junction and the germline gene differ at one end; a read error may be behind it. The chain combines TRBV6-4 with TRBJ2-4; TRBD2 aligns across 16 bases. Germline loops: CDR1 MRHNA, CDR2 SNTAGT. CDR3 length: 19 amino acids. The CDR3 reads CASSEGLAGGGRAKNSQYF. In DNA, the CDR3 is TGTGCCAGCAGTGAGGGACTAGCGGGAGGGGGAAGGGCCAAAAACAGTCAGTACTTC.

This chain uses TRBV10-3 with TRBJ2-2, with D possibly TRBD1 on 5 matching bases. CDR3 length equals 14 residues. V gave up 6 bases and J gave up 10 bases, with 18 bases separating them. Germline V gene sequence: CDR1 ENHRY, CDR2 SYGVKD. Here the CDR3 DNA reads TGTGCCATCAGCGGTCAGGGCGGCACCACGGAGCTGTTTTTT. Translated: CAISGQGGTTELFF.

This chain joins TRBV6-6 and TRBJ2-5; no firm D call. Trimming left V 4 bases short and J 5 bases short, with 8 bases between. CDR1 and CDR2 from the germline V gene are MNHNY and SVGAGI (reference sequence). This CDR3 is 12 amino acids long. DNA of the CDR3: TGTGCCAGCAGTTTCTATATGGAGACCCAGTACTTC. Protein: CASSFYMETQYF.

The chain combines TRBV10-3 with TRBJ2-3; tentatively, D is TRBD2 (6 bases). V was trimmed by 4 bases and J by 2 bases, leaving 10 bases between them. The CDR3 spans 14 residues. The germline CDR1 and CDR2 sequences are ENHRY and SYGVKD. CDR3 DNA sequence: TGTGCCATCAGTGGGGGGGTCTACACAGATACGCAGTATTTT. It specifies CAISGGVYTDTQYF.

The chain recombines TRBV6-5 with TRBJ2-7; 7 nucleotides match TRBD2. Germline CDR1 MNHEY, CDR2 SVGAGI. V lost 2 bases to trimming and J lost 2 bases; unmatched junction nucleotides: 3. This CDR3 is built from 14 residues. DNA for the CDR3: TGTGCCAGCAGTTACCAAGCGGGACCCTACGAGCAGTACTTC. It translates to CASSYQAGPYEQYF.

This clone has a handful of counts. The chain is built from TRBV27 and TRBJ2-1; 11 bases fit TRBD1. The junction had 11 bases not matched to a gene; V was cut back by 6 bases and J by 7 bases. The CDR3 consists of 16 residues. Germline-derived CDR1 and CDR2 are MNHEY and SMNVEV (reference sequence). The CDR3 region has the DNA TGTGCCAGCAGCCCTTTACCGGGACAGGGGGTTAATGAGCAGTTCTTC. This gives the protein CASSPLPGQGVNEQFF.

The CDR3 protein is CASRLRGISGANVLTF. The CDR3 DNA reads TGTGCCAGCCGGCTCAGGGGGATCTCTGGGGCCAACGTCCTGACTTTC. V and J are TRBV28 and TRBJ2-6; 7 bases line up with TRBD1. CDR1 MDHEN and CDR2 SYDVKM come from the germline V gene. The CDR3 runs to 16 residues. The J segment lost 0 bases and the V segment lost 8 bases, leaving 7 bases of the junction unmatched.

The gene calls are TRBV5-6 and TRBJ2-1, with 8 bases aligning to TRBD1. Germline lookup yields CDR1 SGHDT and CDR2 YYEEEE. The length of the CDR3 is 16 residues. Trimming removed 0 bases from V and 3 bases from J; junction bases left unmatched: 5. The CDR3 DNA reads as TGTGCCAGCAGCTTGGTAGGGACAGGCGGCTACAATGAGCAGTTCTTC. It translates to CASSLVGTGGYNEQFF.

V usage is TRBV7-8 and J usage is TRBJ2-7; 8 bases agree with TRBD2. Germline lookup yields CDR1 SGHVS and CDR2 FQNEAQ. V shed 5 bases, J shed 0 bases, and the junction held 6 bases outside the gene matches. The CDR3 length is 15 residues. The CDR3 nucleotides read TGTGCCAGCAGCCTCCCAAGCGGGAGCTCCTACGAGCAGTACTTC. Protein product: CASSLPSGSSYEQYF.

V and J are TRBV11-2 and TRBJ2-5; 11 bases line up with TRBD2. The end of the DNA is better explained by TRBJ2-7, so the J call may be wrong. This CDR3 region has 14 residues. Germline V gene sequence: CDR1 SGHAT, CDR2 FQNNGV. The CDR3 sequence: CASSPGLAGYEQYF. The DNA of the CDR3 is TGTGCCAGCAGCCCAGGACTAGCGGGCTACGAGCAGTACTTC.

V usage is TRBV6-5 and J usage is TRBJ2-7; a possible D gene is TRBD1 (6 bases). V dropped 8 bases and J dropped 3 bases, with 11 bases sitting between them. The CDR3 is 12 amino acids. Germline values: CDR1 MNHEY, CDR2 SVGAGI. The CDR3 DNA reads TGTGCCAGCCGGGACACCGGCTACGAGCAGTACTTC. Residues: CASRDTGYEQYF.

V gene TRBV6-1 combines with J gene TRBJ1-5; no clear D. V was pared by 1 base and J by 5 bases, with 12 bases between. Germline-derived CDR1 and CDR2 are MNHNS and SASEGT. This CDR3 region has 15 residues. Here the CDR3 reads CASSEGLRNDQPQHF. The CDR3 DNA sequence: TGTGCCAGCAGTGAAGGTCTGCGAAATGATCAGCCCCAGCATTTT.

The chain carries TRBV12-5 and TRBJ1-2, with D possibly TRBD1 on 5 matching bases. The V end was cut by 4 bases, the J end by 7 bases, with 10 bases between. From germline, CDR1 is LGHNT and CDR2 FRNRAP. CDR3 size: 12 residues. CDR3 DNA sequence: TGTGCTAGTGGTTCATGGGGGGGTGGCTACACCTTC. It is translated as CASGSWGGGYTF.

V and J are TRBV6-6 and TRBJ1-2; 7 bases align to TRBD1. Germline V CDR1 and CDR2: MNHNY, SVGAGI (reference sequence). The CDR3 covers 14 residues. Germline trimming cut 7 bases from V and 0 bases from J; bases unmatched to any gene: 5. In nucleotides, the CDR3 is TGTGCCAGCAAGGGGACAGCCGCTAACTATGGCTACACCTTC. It specifies CASKGTAANYGYTF.

The rearrangement links TRBV29-1 to TRBJ2-1; TRBD2 agrees at 12 bases. Looked up from germline, CDR1 is SQVTM and CDR2 is ANQGSEA. The CDR3 length is 17 residues. Germline trimming cut 0 bases from V and 7 bases from J; bases unmatched to any gene: 10. CDR3 region: CSVEDRASGRASNEQFF. The CDR3, as DNA: TGCAGCGTTGAAGACCGGGCTAGCGGGAGGGCGTCAAATGAGCAGTTCTTC.

The chain combines TRBV5-6 with TRBJ2-5, with 10 bases lining up with TRBD2. CDR1 SGHDT and CDR2 YYEEEE come from the germline V gene. V lost 0 bases and J lost 5; bases outside the gene matches: 13. The CDR3 contains 18 residues. This CDR3 reads CASSLALVAGGMTETQYF. CDR3 DNA sequence: TGTGCCAGCAGCTTGGCCCTGGTAGCGGGAGGTATGACGGAGACCCAGTACTTC. Drawing the rest from reference TRBV5-6 and TRBJ2-5, the complete variable domain is DAGVTQSPTHLIKTRGQQVTLRCSPKSGHDTVSWYQQALGQGPQFIFQYYEEEERQRGNFPDRFSGHQFPNYSSELNVNALLLGDSALYLCASSLALVAGGMTETQYFGPGTRLLVL.

V gene TRBV10-3 combines with J gene TRBJ2-7, with D possibly TRBD2 on 7 matching bases. Trimming cost V 4 bases and J 6 bases, with 16 bases left between them. Looked up from germline, CDR1 is ENHRY and CDR2 is SYGVKD. This CDR3 has 14 residues. The CDR3 bases are TGTGCCATCAGTGGCGGGAGCGGAGGGGGCGAGCAGTACTTC. It is translated as CAISGGSGGGEQYF.

The chain has TRBV6-5 and TRBJ2-7; 8 bases map to TRBD1. The CDR3 has 15 residues. The V and J ends lost 2 bases and 2 bases, in that order; junction bases with no gene match: 5. Germline V gives CDR1 MNHEY, CDR2 SVGAGI. CDR3 amino acids: CASSYPRGQAYEQYF. The CDR3 DNA sequence: TGTGCCAGCAGTTACCCCAGGGGGCAGGCCTACGAGCAGTACTTC.

This clone came up a few times. The V gene is TRBV28, the J gene TRBJ2-7; 9 bases map to TRBD1. CDR3 length equals 15 residues. V gave up 4 bases and J gave up 9 bases; unmatched junction bases: 13. From germline, CDR1 is MDHEN and CDR2 SYDVKM. CDR3 in DNA: TGTGCCAGCAGTTCATCCGCCGGGACAGGGAATGGGCAGTACTTC. This sequence encodes CASSSSAGTGNGQYF.